Here is one T cell receptor (beta chain) with its context. The target antigen is unknown. Study results and limitations: Whole repertoires were not studied in the larger cohort, only one V-J beta rearrangement. The TCR gene usage of tumor memory CD4+ T cells clustered together with blood and lymph node memory CD4+ cells and with lymph node naive CD4+ cells.

CDR3 length equals 14 residues. The V and J ends lost 0 bases and 6 bases respectively, with 12 bases between them. Germline V gives CDR1 DFQATT, CDR2 SNEGSKA (reference sequence). TCRdb re-derived calls from the 5' RACE reads in MiXCR, one entry per CDR3 protein. This sample has more than 10,000 distinct CDR3 sequences, with around a quarter found just once. V is TRBV20-1 and J is TRBJ2-1; D may match TRBD1 or TRBD2 (5 bases each). Sequencing was done on a sample of naive CD4+ T cells sorted from blood. Subset given: naive CD4+ T cells, CD4+CD45RA+CD25-. The receptor's source is a female donor with breast cancer. CDR3 loop: CSARDGRGANEQFF. The CDR3 nucleotides read TGCAGTGCTAGAGATGGCCGAGGGGCCAATGAGCAGTTCTTC.